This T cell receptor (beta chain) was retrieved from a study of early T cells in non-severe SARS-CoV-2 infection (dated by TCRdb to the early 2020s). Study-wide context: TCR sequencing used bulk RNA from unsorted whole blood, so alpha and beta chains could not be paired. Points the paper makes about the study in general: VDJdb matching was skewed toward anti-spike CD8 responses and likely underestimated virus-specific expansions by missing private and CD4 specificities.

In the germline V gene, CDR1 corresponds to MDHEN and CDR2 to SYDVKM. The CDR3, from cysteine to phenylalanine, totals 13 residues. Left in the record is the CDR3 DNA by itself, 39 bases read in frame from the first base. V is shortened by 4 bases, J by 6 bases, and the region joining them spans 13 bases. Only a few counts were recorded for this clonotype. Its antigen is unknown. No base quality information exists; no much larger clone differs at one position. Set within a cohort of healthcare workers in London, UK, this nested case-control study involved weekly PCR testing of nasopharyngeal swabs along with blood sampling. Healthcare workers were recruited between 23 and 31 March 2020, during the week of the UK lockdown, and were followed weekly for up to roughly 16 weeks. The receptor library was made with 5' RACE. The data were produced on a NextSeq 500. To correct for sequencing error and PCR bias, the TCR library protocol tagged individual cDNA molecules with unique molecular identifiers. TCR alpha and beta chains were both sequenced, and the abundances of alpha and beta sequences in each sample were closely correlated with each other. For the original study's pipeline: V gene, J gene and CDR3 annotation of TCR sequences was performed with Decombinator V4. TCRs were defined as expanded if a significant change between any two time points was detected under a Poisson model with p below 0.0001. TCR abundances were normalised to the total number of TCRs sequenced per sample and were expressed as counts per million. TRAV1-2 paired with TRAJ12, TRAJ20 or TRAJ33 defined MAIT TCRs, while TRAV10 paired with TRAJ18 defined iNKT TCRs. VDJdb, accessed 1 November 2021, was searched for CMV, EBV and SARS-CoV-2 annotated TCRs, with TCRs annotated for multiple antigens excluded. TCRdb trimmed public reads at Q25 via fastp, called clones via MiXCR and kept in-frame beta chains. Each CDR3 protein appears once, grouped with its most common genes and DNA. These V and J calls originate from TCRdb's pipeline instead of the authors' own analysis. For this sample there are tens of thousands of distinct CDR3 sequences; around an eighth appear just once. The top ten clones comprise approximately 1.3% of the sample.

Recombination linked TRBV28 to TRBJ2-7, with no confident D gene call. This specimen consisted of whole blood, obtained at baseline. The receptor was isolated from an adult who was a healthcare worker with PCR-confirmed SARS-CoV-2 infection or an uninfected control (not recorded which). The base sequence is TGTGCCAGCAGTTCACAAATCCAGCCCGAGCAGTACTTC. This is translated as CASSSQIQPEQYF.